The clone carrying this T cell receptor beta chain showed up many times. Little can be read into the size of this beta chain, an off-target read in a library designed for alpha chains. The data belong to a study of spatial heterogeneity in lung cancer. Study details: In raw reads, more than 9.5 appearances on average were recorded for each unique TCR and UMI combination.

Time point: sample taken at primary tumor resection. There were roughly 78 donors, all of them untreated patients with early-stage non-small cell lung cancer. TCRdb ran MiXCR on the 5' RACE reads and lists one entry per CDR3 protein. Among about 15,000 distinct CDR3 sequences listed, around 3.3% were seen once. In germline, CDR1 is SNHLY, CDR2 FYNNEI. V was trimmed by 2 bases and J by 4 bases, leaving 11 bases between them. The CDR3 extends over 14 amino acids. The receptor was derived from a male donor with early-stage non-small cell lung cancer. The rearrangement links TRBV2 to TRBJ1-1; no clear D. The sample in question was normal lung tissue next to the tumor, obtained at surgery. The CDR3 sequence: CASSESTWGTEAFF. The CDR3 coding sequence is TGTGCCAGCAGTGAATCCACCTGGGGCACTGAAGCTTTCTTT. The variable domain in full, completed from reference TRBV2 and TRBJ1-1, reads EPEVTQTPSHQVTQMGQEVILRCVPISNHLYFYWYRQILGQKVEFLVSFYNNEISEKSEIFDDQFSVERPDGSNFTLKIRSTKLEDSAMYFCASSESTWGTEAFFGQGTRLTVV.